These 3 T cell receptor beta chains came from one sample sequenced in a study of Ad26.COV2.S vaccination and SARS-CoV-2 variants. The repertoire was sequenced with immunoSEQ multiplex PCR; TCRdb's copy has only in-frame clones and lacks some. The sample consists of about 350,000 clones, about 91% of them appearing once. The specimen was peripheral blood, collected after recovery from COVID-19. The receptors derive from a human donor who had recovered from COVID-19.

The CDR3 region is CASKLKFTDTQYF. The CDR3 DNA reads as TGTGCCAGTAAACTTAAATTCACAGATACGCAGTATTTT. The V call is TRBV7-9, the J call TRBJ2-3; D remains ambiguous. Between the trimmed V and J ends, which lost 9 bases and 2 bases, there was a span of 12 bases. Germline assignment: CDR1 SEHNR and CDR2 FQNEAQ (reference sequence). This CDR3 is 13 amino acids long.

This clone appeared once. The CDR3 protein is CAYGGAYTGELFF. The CDR3 nucleotides read TGTGCCTACGGGGGGGCTTACACCGGGGAGCTGTTTTTT. V and J are TRBV7-9 and TRBJ2-2; 8 bases line up with TRBD2. CDR1 is SEHNR and CDR2 is FQNEAQ in the germline V gene (reference sequence). V was pared by 11 bases and J by 3 bases, with 5 bases of the junction left unmatched. The CDR3 length is 13 residues.

The chain links TRBV7-2 to TRBJ2-7; tentatively, D is TRBD1 (6 bases). The ends were cut back, 4 bases at V and 2 bases at J, with 15 bases in the middle. The CDR3 covers 15 residues. Germline CDR1 reads SGHTA; CDR2 reads FQGNSA. CDR3 in DNA: TGTGCCAGCAGCTCCTCGCAGGGGTTGACCTACGAGCAGTACTTC. Protein sequence: CASSSSQGLTYEQYF.